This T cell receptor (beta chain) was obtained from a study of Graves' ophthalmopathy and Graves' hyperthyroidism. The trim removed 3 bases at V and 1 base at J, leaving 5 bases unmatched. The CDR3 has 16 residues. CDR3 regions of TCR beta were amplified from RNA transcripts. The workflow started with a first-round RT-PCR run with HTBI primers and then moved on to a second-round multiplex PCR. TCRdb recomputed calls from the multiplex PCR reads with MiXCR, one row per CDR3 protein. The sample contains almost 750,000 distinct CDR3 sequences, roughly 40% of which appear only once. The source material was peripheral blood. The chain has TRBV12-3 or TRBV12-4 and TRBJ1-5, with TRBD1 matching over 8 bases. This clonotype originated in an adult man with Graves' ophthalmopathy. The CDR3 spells CASSFWTGPSNQPQHF. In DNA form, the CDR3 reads TGTGCCAGCAGTTTCTGGACAGGGCCCAGCAATCAGCCCCAGCATTTT.